The rows below give T cell receptor beta chains drawn from one sample of a study of blood T cell repertoires in COVID-19. Sequencing used immunoSEQ multiplex PCR; TCRdb keeps in-frame clones, though not all of them. The sample lists about 39,000 clones, roughly 85% occurring once. The sequenced sample consisted of peripheral blood. The receptors were sampled from a human donor in a cohort sampled during active COVID-19. CDR3s include the opening cysteine and the closing phenylalanine or tryptophan. D genes are given only for firm matches. Not every row has a clone size; where given, it reads once, few, many or a size class.

J,V,D,size,DNA,CDR3
TRBJ2-1,TRBV19,TRBD1,NA,TGTGCCAGTAGTCGTACCCCCGTCCCGGGACAGGGGGCGATCTACAATGAGCAGTTCTTC,CASSRTPVPGQGAIYNEQFF
TRBJ2-4,TRBV28,TRBD1,NA,TGTGCCAGCAGTTTGGGGACAGGGAAAAACATTCAGTACTTC,CASSLGTGKNIQYF
TRBJ2-3,TRBV4-3,TRBD2,NA,TGCGCCAGCAGCCAAGATGCAGCGGGAGCAAGCACAGATACGCAGTATTTT,CASSQDAAGASTDTQYF
TRBJ2-1,TRBV6-2/TRBV6-3,NA,NA,TGTGCCAGCAGTTACTGGACAGCACACAATGAGCAGTTCTTC,CASSYWTAHNEQFF
TRBJ2-7,TRBV3-1/TRBV3-2,NA,NA,TGTGCCAGCAGCCAAGCGGTTCCCACCTACGAGCAGTACTTC,CASSQAVPTYEQYF
TRBJ1-2,TRBV2,NA,few,TGTGCCGAGAGTGCCGGAGCAGGGCCGGGACTTGGCTATGGCTACACCTTC,CAESAGAGPGLGYGYTF
TRBJ1-5,TRBV5-8,NA,NA,TGTGCCAGCAGCCCGGGGGGTAATCAGCCCCAGCATTTT,CASSPGGNQPQHF
TRBJ1-1,TRBV11-2,NA,NA,TGTGCCAGCAGCTTAGGAGGGTTAACTTCCCGAGCTTTCTTT,CASSLGGLTSRAFF
TRBJ2-3,TRBV11-3,TRBD2,NA,TGTGCCAGCAGCTATGGGACTAGCCCCGGCACAGATACGCAGTATTTT,CASSYGTSPGTDTQYF
TRBJ2-1,TRBV15,TRBD1,NA,TGTGCCACCAGCATCCCGGGACAGGATCACAATGAGCAGTTCTTC,CATSIPGQDHNEQFF
TRBJ2-7,TRBV2,NA,few,TGTGCCAGCAGGCGGGGAACCTACGAGCAGTACTTC,CASRRGTYEQYF
TRBJ2-5,TRBV12-3/TRBV12-4,TRBD1,NA,TGTGCCAGCAGTAACAGGGGCCAAGAGACCCAGTACTTC,CASSNRGQETQYF
TRBJ2-3,TRBV7-9,TRBD1,NA,TGTGCCAGCAGCTCAACTAGATTAGGGGGCCGGGAGTATTTT,CASSSTRLGGREYF
TRBJ1-2,TRBV7-8,NA,NA,TGTGCCAGCAGCCATGACAGCTATGGCTACACCTTC,CASSHDSYGYTF
TRBJ2-7,TRBV2,NA,NA,TGTGCCGGTAGACAGGCAGCGGAGCAGTACTTC,CAGRQAAEQYF
TRBJ1-1,TRBV6-6,NA,NA,TGTGCCAGCGCCGTCGGGGGGATTGAAGCTTTCTTT,CASAVGGIEAFF
TRBJ2-2,TRBV7-8,TRBD2,NA,TGTGCCAGCAGCCCCCAACGTAGGGTAGCGGGAGGGCTTGCGACTCCCGGGGGGGAGCTGTTTTTT,CASSPQRRVAGGLATPGGELFF
TRBJ2-7,TRBV5-1,TRBD1,NA,TGCGCCAGCAGGGCCCCCGGGACAGGGGTGAACGAGCAGTACTTC,CASRAPGTGVNEQYF
TRBJ1-5,TRBV6-4,NA,NA,TGTGCCAGCAGTGACTTTCCGTATAGCAATCAGCCCCAGCATTTT,CASSDFPYSNQPQHF
TRBJ2-6,TRBV5-4,NA,NA,TGTGCCAGCGCGGTCTCTGGGGCCAACGTCCTGACTTTC,CASAVSGANVLTF
TRBJ1-1,TRBV28,NA,NA,TGTGCCAGCAGTTTAATGGGCAGAGCCGTAGAAGCTTTCTTT,CASSLMGRAVEAFF
TRBJ2-6,TRBV30,NA,NA,TGTGCCTGGAGTGTACCGGGGGGGGCCAACGTCCTGACTTTC,CAWSVPGGANVLTF
TRBJ2-1,TRBV7-2,TRBD2,NA,TGTGCCAGCAGCTTAGCAGCGGGACCCTACAATGAGCAGTTCTTC,CASSLAAGPYNEQFF
TRBJ1-2,TRBV5-6,TRBD1,NA,TGTGCCAGCAGCTTCGGTGGGACAGATCTCCTCTATGGCTACACCTTC,CASSFGGTDLLYGYTF
TRBJ1-1,TRBV7-9,NA,NA,TGTGCCAGCAGCCCCCTTGGGCACAACACTGAAGCTTTCTTT,CASSPLGHNTEAFF
TRBJ1-4,TRBV6-2/TRBV6-3,TRBD1,NA,TGTGCCAGCAGTTACCCGCCCGACAGGGGTACATCGACTAATGAAAAACTGTTTTTT,CASSYPPDRGTSTNEKLFF
TRBJ1-4,TRBV4-2,TRBD1,NA,TGTGCCAGCAGCACAGGACAGGGGAATGAAAAACTGTTTTTT,CASSTGQGNEKLFF
TRBJ2-2,TRBV6-5,NA,NA,TGTGCCAGCAGTCCCGGGAGAATAGAAACCGGGGAGCTGTTTTTT,CASSPGRIETGELFF
TRBJ2-7,TRBV7-2,NA,NA,TGTGCCAGCAGCTCCGGGGGCGAGCAGTACTTC,CASSSGGEQYF
TRBJ2-7,TRBV6-6,NA,NA,TGTGCCAGCAGTTACTCGATCAGGGACTGGGACGAGCAGTACTTC,CASSYSIRDWDEQYF
TRBJ2-1,TRBV7-2,NA,NA,TGTGCCAGCAGCTTAGGAGTAAATGAGCAGTTCTTC,CASSLGVNEQFF
TRBJ1-5,TRBV19,NA,NA,TGTGCCAGTTCTACGGGGGGCGGCAATCAGCCCCAGCATTTT,CASSTGGGNQPQHF
TRBJ2-3,TRBV5-6,TRBD2,NA,TGTGCCAGCAGCTTGGTCCGGGCTAGCGGGAGGGCCTTTCCAGATACGCAGTATTTT,CASSLVRASGRAFPDTQYF
TRBJ1-1,TRBV2,NA,NA,TGTGCCAGCAAAGGCCAGGAGGGTTTTGGAACTGAAGCTTTCTTT,CASKGQEGFGTEAFF
TRBJ1-5,TRBV6-5,NA,NA,TGTGCCAGCAAGTTAGGGGAACAGCCCCAGCATTTT,CASKLGEQPQHF
TRBJ2-2,TRBV2,NA,NA,TGTGCCAGCAGAGGGGGACAAACCGGGGAGCTGTTTTTT,CASRGGQTGELFF
TRBJ1-2,TRBV5-5,TRBD1,NA,TGTGCCAGCAGCTCCGGGACAGCTAACTATGGCTACACCTTC,CASSSGTANYGYTF
TRBJ1-2,TRBV5-4,TRBD1,NA,TGTGCCAGCAGCCCCGGGACAGGGTCCCCTAACTATGGCTACACCTTC,CASSPGTGSPNYGYTF